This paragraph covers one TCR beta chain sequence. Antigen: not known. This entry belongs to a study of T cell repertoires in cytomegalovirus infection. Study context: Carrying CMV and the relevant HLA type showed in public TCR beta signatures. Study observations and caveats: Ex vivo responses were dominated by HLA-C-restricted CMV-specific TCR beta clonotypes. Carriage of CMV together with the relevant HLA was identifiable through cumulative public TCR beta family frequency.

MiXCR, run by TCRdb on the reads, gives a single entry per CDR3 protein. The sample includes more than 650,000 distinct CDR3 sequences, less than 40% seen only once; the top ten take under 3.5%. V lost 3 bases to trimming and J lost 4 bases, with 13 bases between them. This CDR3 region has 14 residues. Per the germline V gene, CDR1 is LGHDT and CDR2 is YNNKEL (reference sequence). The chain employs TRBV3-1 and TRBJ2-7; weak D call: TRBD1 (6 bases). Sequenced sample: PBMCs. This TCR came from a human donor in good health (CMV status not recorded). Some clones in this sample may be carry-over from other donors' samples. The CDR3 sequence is CASSHGRGGYEQYF. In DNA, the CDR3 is TGTGCCAGCAGCCACGGCAGGGGCGGATACGAGCAGTACTTC.